These T cell receptor beta chains were read from a single sample in a study of CD8 T cells in ankylosing spondylitis. TCRdb passed the 5' RACE reads through MiXCR, listing each CDR3 protein once. This table holds more than 300,000 distinct CDR3 sequences, less than 10% found once. The material sequenced was blood, either unsorted or a sorted T cell fraction (not recorded which). The receptors were gathered from a male donor with ankylosing spondylitis. Each CDR3 is given with its conserved first and last residue. A D gene is named only where the DNA matches it firmly. Clone size appears in some rows only: once, few, many, or a class for an expanded clone.

>TRBJ2-1|NA|NA|TRBV5-1
CASSMGRDGGSQEFF
TGCGCCAGCAGCATGGGACGGGACGGGGGATCCCAGGAGTTCTTC
>TRBJ2-7|NA|NA|TRBV18
CASSPATGKSYEQYF
TGTGCCAGCTCACCAGCAACAGGGAAAAGCTACGAGCAGTACTTC
>TRBJ2-7|few|NA|TRBV5-1
CASSLLAYEQYF
TGCGCCAGCAGCTTGCTAGCCTACGAGCAGTACTTC
>TRBJ2-7|NA|NA|TRBV27
CASSSRPELYEQYF
TGTGCCAGCAGCTCCAGACCCGAATTGTACGAGCAGTACTTC
>TRBJ1-1|many|NA|TRBV7-2
CASSSPHGARNTEAFF
TGTGCCAGCAGCTCCCCACATGGAGCTAGGAACACTGAAGCTTTCTTT
>TRBJ2-1|few|TRBD2|TRBV7-2
CASSRTSGGGNEQFF
TGTGCCAGCAGCCGGACTAGCGGAGGGGGCAATGAGCAGTTCTTC
>TRBJ2-6|NA|TRBD1|TRBV25-1
CASRGTGEDDSGANVLTF
TGTGCCAGCAGAGGGACAGGTGAAGATGACTCTGGGGCCAACGTCCTGACTTTC
>TRBJ1-1|many|NA|TRBV2
CASSQLRRENTEAFF
TGTGCCAGCAGTCAATTACGACGGGAGAACACTGAAGCTTTCTTT
>TRBJ1-1|many|TRBD1|TRBV5-1
CASTVTGRGTEAFF
TGCGCCAGCACCGTGACAGGGAGAGGCACTGAAGCTTTCTTT
>TRBJ1-4|few|NA|TRBV4-2
CASRPLGWANEKLFF
TGTGCCAGCAGACCGCTCGGTTGGGCTAATGAAAAACTGTTTTTT
>TRBJ2-3|few|TRBD1|TRBV6-5
CASSYSDRGRDTQYF
TGTGCCAGCAGTTACTCCGACAGGGGGCGAGATACGCAGTATTTT
>TRBJ2-1|few|NA|TRBV20-1
CSARNEQFF
TGCAGTGCTAGGAATGAGCAGTTCTTC
>TRBJ1-1|NA|NA|TRBV18
CASSPVVGATEAFF
TGTGCCAGCTCACCAGTTGTTGGGGCCACTGAAGCTTTCTTT
>TRBJ2-1|many|TRBD2|TRBV29-1
CSGNLETSTYYNEQFF
TGCAGCGGCAACCTAGAGACTAGCACCTACTACAATGAGCAGTTCTTC
>TRBJ2-1|many|TRBD1|TRBV18
CASSPPSGQGYNEQFF
TGTGCCAGCTCTCCTCCGTCAGGACAGGGCTACAATGAGCAGTTCTTC
>TRBJ2-3|NA|TRBD2|TRBV10-3
CAISVRRGGGTDTQYF
TGTGCCATCAGTGTCCGACGTGGGGGAGGGACAGATACGCAGTATTTT
>TRBJ2-1|NA|TRBD2|TRBV20-1
CSARDRLAGGRSSYNEQFF
TGCAGTGCTAGAGATCGACTAGCGGGAGGGCGCAGCTCCTACAATGAGCAGTTCTTC
>TRBJ2-3|many|NA|TRBV5-5
CASRGIAGDSFTDTQYF
TGTGCCAGCAGGGGGATCGCAGGAGATTCTTTCACAGATACGCAGTATTTT
>TRBJ2-5|NA|NA|TRBV7-9
CASSLGRSGETQYF
TGTGCCAGCAGCTTAGGGCGGTCAGGCGAGACCCAGTACTTC
>TRBJ2-7|many|TRBD1|TRBV11-1
CASSSRDRGFEQYF
TGTGCCAGCAGCTCCCGGGACAGGGGGTTCGAGCAGTACTTC
>TRBJ1-3|NA|NA|TRBV11-3
CASSLTAVSSGNTIYF
TGTGCCAGCAGCTTAACGGCGGTTAGCTCTGGAAACACCATATATTTT
>TRBJ2-1|few|TRBD1|TRBV5-4
CASSVGQAYGYEQFF
TGTGCCAGCAGCGTGGGACAGGCTTATGGCTATGAGCAGTTCTTC
>TRBJ2-7|NA|NA|TRBV2
CASSGRVGPYEQYF
TGTGCCAGCAGTGGGCGGGTGGGACCCTACGAGCAGTACTTC
>TRBJ1-5|NA|NA|TRBV27
CASSWSSNQPQHF
TGTGCCAGCAGTTGGAGTAGCAATCAGCCCCAGCATTTT
>TRBJ1-2|NA|NA|TRBV12-3/TRBV12-4
CASNSGQGYGYTF
TGTGCCAGCAATTCGGGGCAGGGCTATGGCTACACCTTC
>TRBJ2-1|NA|TRBD2|TRBV5-5
CASSLWGGRVVNEQFF
TGTGCCAGCAGCTTGTGGGGCGGGAGGGTCGTCAATGAGCAGTTCTTC
>TRBJ2-7|few|NA|TRBV7-2
CASSLEGVETYEQYF
TGTGCCAGCAGCTTAGAGGGGGTAGAGACCTACGAGCAGTACTTC
>TRBJ2-7|few|NA|TRBV12-3/TRBV12-4
CASSFLSGIRTYEQYF
TGTGCCAGCAGTTTTTTATCGGGGATTCGGACCTACGAGCAGTACTTC
>TRBJ2-4|NA|NA|TRBV20-1
CSASTGMGKNIQYF
TGCAGTGCTAGCACAGGGATGGGCAAAAACATTCAGTACTTC
>TRBJ1-1|few|NA|TRBV20-1
CSLSGGTTNTEAFF
TGCAGTCTCAGCGGGGGGACAACCAACACTGAAGCTTTCTTT
>TRBJ1-4|NA|TRBD1|TRBV7-8
CASRSTGGFEKLFF
TGTGCCAGCAGATCGACAGGGGGTTTTGAAAAACTGTTTTTT
>TRBJ2-7|many|TRBD1|TRBV27
CASSWDRSYEQYF
TGTGCCAGCAGTTGGGACAGATCCTACGAGCAGTACTTC
>TRBJ1-1|many|NA|TRBV2
CASSQAAGSLSEAFF
TGTGCCAGCTCCCAGGCGGCAGGGAGTTTGTCTGAAGCTTTCTTT
>TRBJ2-7|many|NA|TRBV12-3/TRBV12-4
CASSLSPVLEQYF
TGTGCCAGCAGTTTAAGTCCCGTCCTCGAGCAGTACTTC
>TRBJ2-6|few|NA|TRBV12-3/TRBV12-4
CASSSQQGSGANVLTF
TGTGCCAGCAGTTCCCAACAGGGATCTGGGGCCAACGTCCTGACTTTC
>TRBJ2-7|few|TRBD2|TRBV20-1
CSARDRAGGPDEQYF
TGCAGTGCTAGAGATAGAGCGGGAGGGCCCGACGAGCAGTACTTC